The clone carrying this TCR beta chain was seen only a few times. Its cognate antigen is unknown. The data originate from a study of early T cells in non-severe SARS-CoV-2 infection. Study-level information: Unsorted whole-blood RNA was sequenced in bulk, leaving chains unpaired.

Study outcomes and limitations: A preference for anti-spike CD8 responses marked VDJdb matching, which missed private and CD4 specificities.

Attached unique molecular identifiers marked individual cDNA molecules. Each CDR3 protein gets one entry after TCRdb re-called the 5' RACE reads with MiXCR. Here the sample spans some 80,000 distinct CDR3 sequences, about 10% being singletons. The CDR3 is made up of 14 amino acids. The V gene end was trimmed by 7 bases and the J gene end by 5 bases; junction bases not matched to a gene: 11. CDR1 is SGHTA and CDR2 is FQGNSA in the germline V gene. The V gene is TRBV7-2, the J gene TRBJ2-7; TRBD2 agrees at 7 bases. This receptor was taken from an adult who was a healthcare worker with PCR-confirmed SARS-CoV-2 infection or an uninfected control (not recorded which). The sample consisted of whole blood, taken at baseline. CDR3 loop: CASTLAELWDEQYF. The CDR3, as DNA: TGTGCCAGCACCCTAGCGGAGTTGTGGGACGAGCAGTACTTC.